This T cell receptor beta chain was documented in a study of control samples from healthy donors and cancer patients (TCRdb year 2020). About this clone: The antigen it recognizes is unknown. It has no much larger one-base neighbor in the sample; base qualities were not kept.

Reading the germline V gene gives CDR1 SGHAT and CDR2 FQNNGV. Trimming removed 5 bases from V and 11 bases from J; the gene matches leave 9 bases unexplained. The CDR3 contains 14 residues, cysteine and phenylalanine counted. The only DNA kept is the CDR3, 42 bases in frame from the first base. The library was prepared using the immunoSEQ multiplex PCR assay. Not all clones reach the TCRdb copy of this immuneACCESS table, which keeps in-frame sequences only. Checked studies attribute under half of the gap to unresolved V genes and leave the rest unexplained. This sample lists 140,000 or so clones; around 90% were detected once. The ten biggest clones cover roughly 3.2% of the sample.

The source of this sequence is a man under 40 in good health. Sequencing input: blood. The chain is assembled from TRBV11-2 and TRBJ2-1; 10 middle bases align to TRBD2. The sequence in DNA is TGTGCCAGCAGCCCTAGCGGGGGTGCGTCTAAGCAGTTCTTC. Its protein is CASSPSGGASKQFF.